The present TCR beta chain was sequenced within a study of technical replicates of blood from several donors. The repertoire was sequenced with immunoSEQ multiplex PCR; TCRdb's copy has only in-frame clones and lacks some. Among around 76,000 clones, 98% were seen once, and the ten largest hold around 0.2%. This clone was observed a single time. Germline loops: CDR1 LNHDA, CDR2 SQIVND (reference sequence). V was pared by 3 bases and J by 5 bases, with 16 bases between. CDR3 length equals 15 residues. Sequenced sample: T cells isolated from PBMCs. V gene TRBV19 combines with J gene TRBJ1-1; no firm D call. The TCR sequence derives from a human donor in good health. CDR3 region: CASSIQGSDITEAFF. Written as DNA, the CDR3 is TGTGCCAGTAGTATTCAAGGGAGTGATATTACTGAAGCTTTCTTT.